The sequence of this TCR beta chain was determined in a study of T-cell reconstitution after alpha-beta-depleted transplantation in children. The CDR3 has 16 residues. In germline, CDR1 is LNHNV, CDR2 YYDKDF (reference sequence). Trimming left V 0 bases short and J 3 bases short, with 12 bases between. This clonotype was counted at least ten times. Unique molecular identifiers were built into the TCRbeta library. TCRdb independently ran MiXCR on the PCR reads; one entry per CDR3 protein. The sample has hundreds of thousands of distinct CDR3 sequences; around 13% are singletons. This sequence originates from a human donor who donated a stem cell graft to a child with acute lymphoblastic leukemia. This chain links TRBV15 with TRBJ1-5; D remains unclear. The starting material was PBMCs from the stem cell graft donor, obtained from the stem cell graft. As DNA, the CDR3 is TGTGCCACCAGCAGAGATCGATGGCAGCTCAATCAGCCCCAGCATTTT. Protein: CATSRDRWQLNQPQHF.